The entry below describes one TCR beta chain. Its recognized antigen is unknown. The sample holds no much larger clone one base away, and base qualities are not on file. The sample comes from a study of identical twins (dated by TCRdb to 2016 to 2017). A note on the overall study: The study deep-sequenced TCR alpha and beta repertoires from monozygotic twins, unrelated adults of various ages and cord blood to test whether fetal clonotypes persist. Replicate twin experiments were performed at different times using different library preparation protocols to rule out contamination. Findings and caveats that apply to the study as a whole: Excess twin sharing in beta out-of-frame sequences was weaker because fewer shared sequences lowered the signal-to-noise ratio. In monozygotic twins, out-of-frame TCR alpha sharing was systematically underestimated by recombination models, although the models agreed with sharing between unrelated individuals. Zero-insertion analyses could be partly confounded by invariant T cells such as MAIT and iNKT, although diverse VJ usage argued against such confounding for most clonotypes. Out-of-frame TCR alpha sequences shared between twins showed an excess of low generation-probability sequences compared with coincidental sharing between unrelated individuals. Abundant cord blood beta clonotypes had fewer insertions, young adult naive repertoires showed a similar but weaker trend, and memory repertoires showed no such trend. Because the same donors could not be followed over many years, conclusions were based on cross-sectional statistical analysis.

Library creation used 5' RACE. The instrument was an Illumina HiSeq 2000. Template switching introduced a universal primer binding site; the final cDNA contained a unique molecular identifier, enabling accurate counting of TCR cDNA molecules. Specific primers in the conserved constant-segment region were used to synthesize first-strand cDNA for the TCR alpha and beta chains. To control for contamination, each cDNA library was double barcoded with a SMART-Mk sample barcode plus Illumina barcodes. TruSeq adapter sequences, together with Illumina sample barcodes, were added in two successive PCR steps. The TCR alpha and beta cDNA libraries were sequenced on the Illumina HiSeq platform using custom primers. Per the original workflow: MiGEC was used to process raw reads and extract unique molecular identifiers, and MiXCR was used to find CDR3 positions. Recombination models were inferred per individual with the repgenHMM and IGoR tools using an EM algorithm. Shared clonotype analysis was performed with the tcR package in R, normalizing sharing by the product of cloneset sizes. To study raw recombination without the effects of thymic and clonal selection, out-of-frame nonproductive sequences were analyzed. Clones were called with MiXCR by TCRdb after fastp trimmed the public reads at Q25, and only in-frame beta chains were retained. A single entry per CDR3 protein holds the most common genes and DNA from its merged rows. Clone size and V and J calls follow TCRdb, not the original study. Present in this sample are some 250,000 distinct CDR3 sequences, approximately 11% of which were seen just once. Of the sample, approximately 4% falls within the top ten clones.

Every donor was a healthy Caucasian. Three pairs of female monozygotic twins, all aged 18 to 29 years, made up the twin cohort. Miltenyi CD45RO+ enrichment and human naive T-cell isolation kits were used to isolate memory (CD45RO+) and naive T cells from PBMC. The germline V gene specifies MNHEY as CDR1 and SVGAGI as CDR2. The cysteine opens and the phenylalanine closes a CDR3 of 12 amino acids. The retained sequence is limited to the CDR3, 36 bases, with the frame set at the first base. A distance of 10 bases separates the germline ends of V and J, which lose 9 bases and 2 bases respectively. These data were also reused for a study on yellow fever vaccine responses in identical twins. The other study reports the following: The authors reported that the T cell response to vaccination in identical twins appeared partly convergent and partly personalized. The study precisely tracked vaccine-responding T cell clones in identical twins.

Sequenced: memory (CD45RO+) T cells sorted from blood. The cell subset or site label of this sample denotes: CD45RO+ enriched T cells. The source of this sequence is a woman between 18 and 30 years old in good health. The chain couples TRBV6-5 to TRBJ2-5, with TRBD1 perhaps the D gene, on 6 matching bases. DNA sequence: TGTGCCAGTAGGACAGCTCAAGAGACCCAGTACTTC. It translates to CASRTAQETQYF.